Following are 20 T cell receptor beta chains from one sample sequenced in a study of blood T cell repertoires in COVID-19. Profiled with immunoSEQ multiplex PCR; TCRdb holds only in-frame clones, not every one. Found here are tens of thousands of clones, 74% of them singletons; the top ten hold 2.5% to 3%. Material: peripheral blood. The receptors were gathered from a human donor with acute or convalescent COVID-19. The donor label of this sample is uncertain.

This clone was recorded once. The chain is built from TRBV19 and TRBJ1-5; 8 bases agree with TRBD1. Trimming took 3 bases from V and 3 from J; bases not matched to a gene: 7. Germline V gene sequence: CDR1 LNHDA, CDR2 SQIVND (reference sequence). This CDR3 is 16 amino acids long. CDR3 DNA sequence: TGTGCCAGTAGTATGGCCAGGGGGCCCAACAATCAGCCCCAGCATTTT. Translating gives CASSMARGPNNQPQHF.

V and J are TRBV5-1 and TRBJ2-3; D unclear. Trimming removed 0 bases at V and 2 bases at J, with 7 bases between. The CDR3 contains 14 residues. Germline values: CDR1 SGHRS, CDR2 YFSETQ. The CDR3 bases are TGCGCCAGCAGCTTGGAACACTACACAGATACGCAGTATTTT. Its translation: CASSLEHYTDTQYF. Using reference TRBV5-1 and TRBJ2-3 for the parts outside the CDR3, the full variable domain is KAGVTQTPRYLIKTRGQQVTLSCSPISGHRSVSWYQQTPGQGLQFLFEYFSETQRNKGNFPGRFSGRQFSNSRSEMNVSTLELGDSALYLCASSLEHYTDTQYFGPGTRLTVL.

This rearrangement joins TRBV3-1 (or the pseudogene TRBV3-2) to TRBJ1-2, with D possibly matching TRBD1 (5 bases). V dropped 1 base and J dropped 3 bases, with 9 bases sitting between them. The CDR3 is 14 residues long. Germline V gene data show CDR1 as LGHDT and CDR2 as YNNKEL (reference sequence). The CDR3 loop reads CASSQAGRDYGYTF. CDR3 in DNA: TGTGCCAGCAGCCAAGCGGGCAGGGACTATGGCTACACCTTC.

The chain links TRBV16 to TRBJ2-4; 10 bases are shared with TRBD1. Looked up from germline, CDR1 is KGHSY and CDR2 is FQNENV. This CDR3 spans 15 amino acids. V shed 0 bases and J 9 bases; nucleotides not matched to a gene: 5. The DNA for the CDR3 is TGTGCCAGCAGCCAATCTGGGACAGGGGTCGGCATTCAGTACTTC. Translating it yields CASSQSGTGVGIQYF.

The chain links TRBV5-8 to TRBJ1-2; 7 positions match TRBD1. Germline assignment: CDR1 SGHTS and CDR2 YDEGEE. Losses at the gene ends were 1 base for V and 12 bases for J; bases not matched to a gene: 9. The CDR3 has 13 amino acids. CDR3 residues: CASSLRQGVDHTF. The CDR3, as DNA: TGTGCCAGCAGCTTGCGACAGGGCGTTGATCACACCTTC.

The chain couples TRBV5-1 to TRBJ2-1; 12 nucleotides match TRBD2. Trimming removed 4 bases from V and 5 bases from J; junction bases left unmatched: 7. The CDR3 is 16 residues long. From germline, CDR1 is SGHRS and CDR2 YFSETQ. Written as DNA, the CDR3 is TGCGCCAGCAGCCACACTAGCGGGGGGCACGACAATGAGCAGTTCTTC. This gives the protein CASSHTSGGHDNEQFF.

The V gene is TRBV27, the J gene TRBJ1-2, with D unresolved. The CDR3 is made up of 14 amino acids. Per the germline V gene, CDR1 is MNHEY and CDR2 is SMNVEV (reference sequence). V was clipped by 2 bases and J by 4 bases, with 11 bases between them. The CDR3 sequence: CASSLGRGFYGYTF. The CDR3 DNA reads as TGTGCCAGCAGTTTAGGACGGGGATTCTATGGCTACACCTTC.

Turning to this clone: At one end the junction does not follow the germline gene, possibly because of a read error. The CDR3: CASSADSSQLQHF. The CDR3 nucleotides read TGTGCCAGCAGCGCTGACAGTTCACAGCTCCAGCATTTT. The chain couples TRBV7-9 to TRBJ1-5; D perhaps matches TRBD1 (5 bases). Germline CDR1 is SEHNR and CDR2 is FQNEAQ (reference sequence). The CDR3 extends over 13 amino acids.

This clone was recorded once. This sequence joins TRBV27 and TRBJ1-4; possibly TRBD1 for D (5 bases). The germline CDR1 and CDR2 sequences are MNHEY and SMNVEV (reference sequence). This CDR3 is built from 17 residues. V was cut by 0 bases and J by 8 bases, with 19 bases left in between. Here the CDR3 reads CASSLSWSGELLEKLFF. CDR3 coding DNA: TGTGCCAGCAGTTTATCCTGGTCGGGGGAACTTCTCGAAAAACTGTTTTTT.

This clone appeared a few times. The gene calls are TRBV27 and TRBJ2-2, with 10 positions matching TRBD1. The CDR3 totals 15 residues. CDR1 and CDR2 (germline): MNHEY, SMNVEV (reference sequence). Trimming removed 5 bases from V and 3 bases from J; junction bases left unmatched: 3. CDR3: CASSLGQGYTGELFF. CDR3 DNA sequence: TGTGCCAGCAGTCTGGGACAGGGGTACACCGGGGAGCTGTTTTTT.

The chain carries TRBV12-3 or TRBV12-4 and TRBJ1-6; D gene unclear. V lost 8 bases and J 5 bases, leaving 7 bases between the germline ends. The CDR3 loop spans 12 amino acids. CDR3 region: CASDKDNSPLHF. In DNA, the CDR3 is TGTGCCAGCGACAAGGATAATTCACCCCTCCACTTT.

In this sample, this clone turned up once. The rearrangement links TRBV9 to TRBJ1-2, with 7 bases lining up with TRBD1. The ends lost 2 bases at V and 8 bases at J; junction bases unmatched: 6. The CDR3 is 13 residues long. The germline CDR1 and CDR2 sequences are SGDLS and YYNGEE. DNA of the CDR3: TGTGCCAGCAGCGTCAGAGACAGGGACGGCTACACCTTC. This translates into CASSVRDRDGYTF.

The rearrangement uses TRBV24-1 and TRBJ1-6; possibly TRBD1 for D (6 bases). The CDR3 spans 13 residues. Between the trimmed V and J ends, which lost 1 base and 9 bases, there was a span of 6 bases. Germline lookup yields CDR1 KGHDR and CDR2 SFDVKD. Here the CDR3 DNA reads TGTGCCACCAGTGATTTCAGGGGTTCACCCCTCCACTTT. Translated: CATSDFRGSPLHF.

This rearrangement joins TRBV2 to TRBJ2-1; 15 bases agree with TRBD2. Trimming removed 7 bases from V and 5 bases from J; junction bases left unmatched: 6. The CDR3 runs 16 residues. Germline values: CDR1 SNHLY, CDR2 FYNNEI. CDR3 region: CASMLGLAGGDNEQFF. In DNA form, the CDR3 reads TGTGCCAGCATGCTTGGACTAGCGGGGGGGGACAATGAGCAGTTCTTC.

The chain links TRBV7-9 to TRBJ1-5; D unresolved. CDR3 size: 18 residues. The V gene lost 2 bases and the J gene lost 0 bases, with 17 bases spanning the gap. Germline V CDR1 and CDR2: SEHNR, FQNEAQ (reference sequence). The CDR3 DNA reads TGTGCCAGCAGCTTAACACCCGTTACAAAATTTAGCAATCAGCCCCAGCATTTT. Translation gives CASSLTPVTKFSNQPQHF.

The chain combines TRBV5-1 with TRBJ2-1; D is unclear. Germline CDR1 reads SGHRS; CDR2 reads YFSETQ. The CDR3 loop spans 14 amino acids. The ends were cut back, 5 bases at V and 0 bases at J, with 9 bases in the middle. CDR3 in DNA: TGCGCCAGCAGGTTAGAAAGCTCCTACAATGAGCAGTTCTTC. This translates into CASRLESSYNEQFF.

This chain uses TRBV3-1 (or the pseudogene TRBV3-2) with TRBJ1-1; D perhaps matches TRBD1 (5 bases). The CDR3 spans 15 residues. Germline V gene sequence: CDR1 LGHDT, CDR2 YNNKEL (reference sequence). V shed 3 bases and J shed 7 bases, with 18 bases lying between them. The CDR3 DNA reads TGTGCCAGCAGCCAGCCGTCTCGGGGGGTGGGTGAAGCTTTCTTT. As protein: CASSQPSRGVGEAFF.

This clone has more than one count but fewer than ten. The rearrangement uses TRBV7-7 and TRBJ2-1; the match to TRBD1 covers 7 bases. V was clipped by 5 bases and J by 10 bases; unmatched bases: 5. Germline V gene data show CDR1 as SSHAT and CDR2 as FNYEAQ (reference sequence). This CDR3 region has 12 residues. The CDR3 DNA is TGTGCCAGCAGCCACAGGGGTGAAGAGCAGTTCTTC. Protein sequence: CASSHRGEEQFF.

The chain joins TRBV6-4 to TRBJ1-2; no clear D gene. Trimming took off 3 bases at V and 7 bases at J, with 12 bases between the two ends. Germline CDR1 MRHNA, CDR2 SNTAGT. The CDR3 extends over 13 amino acids. As DNA, the CDR3 is TGTGCCAGCAGTGAAAGCTGGGGAGTTGGCTACACCTTC. Encoded protein: CASSESWGVGYTF.

Worth noting for this clone: The junction departs from the called germline gene at one end, perhaps through a read error. The genes are TRBV2 and TRBJ2-6; D call uncertain. The CDR3 is 13 residues long. The germline V gene has CDR1 SNHLY and CDR2 FYNNEI. The CDR3 region has the DNA TGCGCCGGAGCGCGATCTGGGGCCAACGTCCTGACTTTC. Translation gives CAGARSGANVLTF.